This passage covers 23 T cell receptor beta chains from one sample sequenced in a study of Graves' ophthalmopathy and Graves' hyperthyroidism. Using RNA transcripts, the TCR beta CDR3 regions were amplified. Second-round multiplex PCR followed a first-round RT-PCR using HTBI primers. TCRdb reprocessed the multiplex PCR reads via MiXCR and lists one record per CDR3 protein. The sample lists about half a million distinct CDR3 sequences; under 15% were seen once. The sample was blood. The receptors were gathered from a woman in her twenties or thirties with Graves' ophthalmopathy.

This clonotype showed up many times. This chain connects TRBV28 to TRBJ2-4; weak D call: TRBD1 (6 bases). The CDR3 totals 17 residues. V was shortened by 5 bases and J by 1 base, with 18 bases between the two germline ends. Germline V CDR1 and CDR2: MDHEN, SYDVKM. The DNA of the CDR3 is TGTGCCAGCAGTCAGCCGCCAGCAGACAGGGCCAAAAACATTCAGTACTTC. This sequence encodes CASSQPPADRAKNIQYF.

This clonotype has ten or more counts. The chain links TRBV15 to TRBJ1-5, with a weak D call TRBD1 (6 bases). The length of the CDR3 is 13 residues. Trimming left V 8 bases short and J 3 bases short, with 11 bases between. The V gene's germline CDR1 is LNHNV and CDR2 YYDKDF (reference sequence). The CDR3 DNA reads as TGTGCCACCTCAGGACAGTCCAATCAGCCCCAGCATTTT. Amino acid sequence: CATSGQSNQPQHF.

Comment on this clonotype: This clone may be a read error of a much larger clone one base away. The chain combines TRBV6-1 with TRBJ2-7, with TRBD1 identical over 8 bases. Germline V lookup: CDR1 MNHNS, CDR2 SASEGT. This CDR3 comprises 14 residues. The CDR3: CVSKQGASSYEQYF. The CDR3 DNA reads TGTGTCAGCAAGCAGGGGGCGAGTTCCTACGAGCAGTACTTC.

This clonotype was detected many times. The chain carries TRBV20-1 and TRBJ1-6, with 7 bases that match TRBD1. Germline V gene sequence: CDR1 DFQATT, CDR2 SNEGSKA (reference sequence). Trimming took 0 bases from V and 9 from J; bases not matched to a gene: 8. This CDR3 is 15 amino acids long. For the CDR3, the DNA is TGCAGTGCTAGAGATAGAGGGGGCGATAGTTCACCCCTCCACTTT. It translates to CSARDRGGDSSPLHF.

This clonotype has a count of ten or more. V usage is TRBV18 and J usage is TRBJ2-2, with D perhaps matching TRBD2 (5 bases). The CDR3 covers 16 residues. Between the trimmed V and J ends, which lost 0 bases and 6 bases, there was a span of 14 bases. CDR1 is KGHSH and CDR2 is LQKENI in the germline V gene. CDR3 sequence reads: CASSPPSSGRAGELFF. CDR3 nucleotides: TGTGCCAGCTCACCACCGTCAAGCGGTCGGGCCGGGGAGCTGTTTTTT.

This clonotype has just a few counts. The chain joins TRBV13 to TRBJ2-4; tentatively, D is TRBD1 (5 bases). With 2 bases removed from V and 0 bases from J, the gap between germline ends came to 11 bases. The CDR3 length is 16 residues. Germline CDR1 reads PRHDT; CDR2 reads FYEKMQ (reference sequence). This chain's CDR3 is CASSLYQGIAKNIQYF. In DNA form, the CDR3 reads TGTGCCAGCAGCTTATACCAGGGCATAGCCAAAAACATTCAGTACTTC.

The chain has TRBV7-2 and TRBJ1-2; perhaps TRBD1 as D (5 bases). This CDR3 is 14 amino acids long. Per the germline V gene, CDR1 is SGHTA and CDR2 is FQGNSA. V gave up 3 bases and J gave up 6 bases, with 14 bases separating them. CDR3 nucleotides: TGTGCCAGCAGCTTGGCGCAGGGAGAAAATGGCTACACCTTC. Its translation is CASSLAQGENGYTF.

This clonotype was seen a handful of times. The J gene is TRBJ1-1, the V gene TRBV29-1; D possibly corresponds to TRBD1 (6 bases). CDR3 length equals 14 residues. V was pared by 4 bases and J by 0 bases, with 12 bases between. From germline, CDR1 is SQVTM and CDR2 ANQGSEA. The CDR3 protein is CSVGLGAMNTEAFF. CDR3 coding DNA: TGCAGCGTTGGATTGGGGGCCATGAACACTGAAGCTTTCTTT.

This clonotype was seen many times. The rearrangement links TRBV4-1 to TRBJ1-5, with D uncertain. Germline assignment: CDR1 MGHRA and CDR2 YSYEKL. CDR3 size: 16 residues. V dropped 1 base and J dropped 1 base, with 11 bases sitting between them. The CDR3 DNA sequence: TGCGCCAGCAGCCAAGGACCCCTCCCCAGCAATCAGCCCCAGCATTTT. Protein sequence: CASSQGPLPSNQPQHF.

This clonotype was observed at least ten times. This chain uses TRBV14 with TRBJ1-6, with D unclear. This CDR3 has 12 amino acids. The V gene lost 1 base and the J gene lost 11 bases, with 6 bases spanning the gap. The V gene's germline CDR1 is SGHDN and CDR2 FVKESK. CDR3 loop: CASSQGLAPLHF. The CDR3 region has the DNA TGTGCCAGCAGCCAAGGACTAGCACCCCTCCACTTT.

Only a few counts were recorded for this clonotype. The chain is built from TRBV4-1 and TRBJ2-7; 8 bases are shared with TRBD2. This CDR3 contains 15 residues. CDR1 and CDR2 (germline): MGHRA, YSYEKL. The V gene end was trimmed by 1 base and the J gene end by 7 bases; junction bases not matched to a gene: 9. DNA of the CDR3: TGCGCCAGCAGCCAAGCAAGCGGGAGTTGGGGTGAGCAGTACTTC. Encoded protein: CASSQASGSWGEQYF.

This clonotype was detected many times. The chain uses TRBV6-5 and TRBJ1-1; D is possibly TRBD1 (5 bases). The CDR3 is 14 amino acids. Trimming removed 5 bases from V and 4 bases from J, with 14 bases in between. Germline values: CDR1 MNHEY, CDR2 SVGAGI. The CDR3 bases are TGTGCCAGCAGTCCCTCGGGGCTGGGCACTGAAGCTTTCTTT. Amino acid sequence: CASSPSGLGTEAFF.

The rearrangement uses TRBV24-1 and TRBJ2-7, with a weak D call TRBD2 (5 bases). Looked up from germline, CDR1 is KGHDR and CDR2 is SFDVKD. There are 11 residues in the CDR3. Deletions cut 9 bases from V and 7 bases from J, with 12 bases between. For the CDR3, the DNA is TGTGCCACCTCAGGAGGTTTGGAGCAGTACTTC. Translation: CATSGGLEQYF.

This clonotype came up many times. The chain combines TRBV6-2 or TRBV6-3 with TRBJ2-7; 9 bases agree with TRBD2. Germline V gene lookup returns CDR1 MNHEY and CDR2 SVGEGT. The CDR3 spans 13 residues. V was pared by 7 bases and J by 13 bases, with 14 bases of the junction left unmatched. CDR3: CASMRRGRAGRYF. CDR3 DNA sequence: TGTGCCAGCATGCGGCGCGGGAGGGCCGGGCGTTACTTC.

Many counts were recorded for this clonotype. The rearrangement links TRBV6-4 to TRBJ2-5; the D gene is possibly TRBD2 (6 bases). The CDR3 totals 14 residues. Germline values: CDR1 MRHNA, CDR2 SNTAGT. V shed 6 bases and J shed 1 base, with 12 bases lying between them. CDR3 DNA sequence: TGTGCCAGCAGACCGGTGGGGGGCCAAGAGACCCAGTACTTC. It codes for CASRPVGGQETQYF.

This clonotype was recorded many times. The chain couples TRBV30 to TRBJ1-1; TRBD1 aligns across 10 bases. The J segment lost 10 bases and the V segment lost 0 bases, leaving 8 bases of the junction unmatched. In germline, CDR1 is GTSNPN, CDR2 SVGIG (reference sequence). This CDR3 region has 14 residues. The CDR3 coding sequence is TGTGCCTGGAGTGTTTCCGACAGGGGGCATGTAGCTTTCTTT. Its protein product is CAWSVSDRGHVAFF.

DNA of the CDR3: TGTGCCAGCAGCTTACCAGGGCTGGGCACTGAAGCTTTCTTT. Its protein product is CASSLPGLGTEAFF. The genes are TRBV7-9 and TRBJ1-1, with D perhaps matching TRBD1 (5 bases). The CDR3 totals 14 residues. The germline gives CDR1 SEHNR, CDR2 FQNEAQ (reference sequence). Trimming shortened V by 2 bases and J by 4 bases, and 11 bases separated the two germline ends.

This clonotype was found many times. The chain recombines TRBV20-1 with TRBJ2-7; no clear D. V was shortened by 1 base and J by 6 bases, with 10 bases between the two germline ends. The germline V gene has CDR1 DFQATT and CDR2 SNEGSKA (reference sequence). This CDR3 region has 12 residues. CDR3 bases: TGCAGTGCTAGAGTGTTTTCCCCCGAGCAGTACTTC. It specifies CSARVFSPEQYF.

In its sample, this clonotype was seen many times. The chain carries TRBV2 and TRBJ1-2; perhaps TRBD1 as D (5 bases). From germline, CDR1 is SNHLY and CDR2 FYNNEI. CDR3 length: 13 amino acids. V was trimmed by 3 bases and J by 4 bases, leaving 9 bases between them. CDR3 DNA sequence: TGTGCCAGCAGTGATGGGGGACCCTATGGCTACACCTTC. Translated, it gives CASSDGGPYGYTF.

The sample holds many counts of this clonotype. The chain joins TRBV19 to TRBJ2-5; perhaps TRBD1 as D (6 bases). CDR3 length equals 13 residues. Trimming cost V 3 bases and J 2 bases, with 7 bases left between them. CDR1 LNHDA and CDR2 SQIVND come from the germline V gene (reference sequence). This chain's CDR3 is CASSITGQETQYF. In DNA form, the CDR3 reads TGTGCCAGTAGTATTACAGGGCAAGAGACCCAGTACTTC.

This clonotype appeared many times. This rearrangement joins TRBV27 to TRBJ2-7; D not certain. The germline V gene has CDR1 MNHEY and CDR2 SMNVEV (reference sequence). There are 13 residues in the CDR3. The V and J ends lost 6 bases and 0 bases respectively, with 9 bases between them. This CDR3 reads CASRPDSSYEQYF. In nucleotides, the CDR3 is TGTGCCAGCAGGCCCGACTCCTCCTACGAGCAGTACTTC.

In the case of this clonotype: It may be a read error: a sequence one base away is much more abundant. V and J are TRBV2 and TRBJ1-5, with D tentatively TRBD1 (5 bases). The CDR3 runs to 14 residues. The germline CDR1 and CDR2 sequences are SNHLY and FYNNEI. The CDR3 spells CASSEWGVNHPQHF. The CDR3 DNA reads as TGTGCCAGCAGTGAATGGGGGGTCAATCATCCCCAGCATTTT.

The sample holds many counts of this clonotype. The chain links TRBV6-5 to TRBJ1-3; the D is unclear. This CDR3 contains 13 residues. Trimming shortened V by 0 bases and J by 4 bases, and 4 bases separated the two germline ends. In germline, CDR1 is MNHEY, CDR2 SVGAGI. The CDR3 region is CASSYSEGNTIYF. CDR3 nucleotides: TGTGCCAGCAGTTACTCTGAGGGAAACACCATATATTTT.